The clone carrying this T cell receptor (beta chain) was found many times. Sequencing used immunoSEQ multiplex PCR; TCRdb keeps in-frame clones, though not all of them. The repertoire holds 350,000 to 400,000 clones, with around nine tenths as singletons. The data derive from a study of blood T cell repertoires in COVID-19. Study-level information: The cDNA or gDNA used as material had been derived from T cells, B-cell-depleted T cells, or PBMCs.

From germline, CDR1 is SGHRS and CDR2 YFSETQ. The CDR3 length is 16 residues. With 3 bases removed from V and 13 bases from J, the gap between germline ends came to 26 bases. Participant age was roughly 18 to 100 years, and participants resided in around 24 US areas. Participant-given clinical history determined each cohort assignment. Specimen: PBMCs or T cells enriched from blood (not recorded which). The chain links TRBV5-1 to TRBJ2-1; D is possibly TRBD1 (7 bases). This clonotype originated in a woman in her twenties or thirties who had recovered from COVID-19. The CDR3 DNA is TGCGCCAGCAGCTACAACAGGGGTATGAGGGAGGCCGCACAGTTCTTC. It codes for CASSYNRGMREAAQFF.